A single sample gave rise to the 31 T cell receptor beta chains below, sequenced in a study of graft-versus-host responses after intestinal transplantation. What these receptors recognize is not known. Data came from immunoSEQ multiplex PCR; TCRdb stores just in-frame clones and leaves some out. Among over 45,000 clones listed, around 92% were seen once. Sequencing was performed on unstimulated CD4+ T cells sorted from spleen or lymph node cells, taken before transplant. All receptors come from a human donor who was the organ donor for an intestinal transplant.

V gene TRBV28 combines with J gene TRBJ1-2; 9 positions agree with TRBD1. V trimming: 4 bases; J trimming: 6 bases; junction bases outside the gene matches: 0. The CDR3 runs to 12 residues. CDR1 MDHEN and CDR2 SYDVKM come from the germline V gene. This chain's CDR3 is CASSWDRDGYTF. The CDR3 region has the DNA TGTGCCAGCAGTTGGGACAGGGATGGCTACACCTTC.

The CDR3 loop is CASSQESQRGSPLHF. The CDR3 DNA is TGCGCCAGCAGCCAAGAGAGTCAAAGGGGATCACCCCTCCACTTT. V and J are TRBV4-3 and TRBJ1-6; tentatively, D is TRBD1 (5 bases). The V gene lost 0 bases and the J gene lost 10 bases, with 13 bases spanning the gap. Germline CDR1 is LGHNA and CDR2 is YSLEER. This CDR3 is built from 15 residues.

As DNA, the CDR3 is TGCGCCAGCAGCTTCAGACAGGGAGGAGAAAAACTGTTTTTT. Translation gives CASSFRQGGEKLFF. The J gene is TRBJ1-4, the V gene TRBV5-1; 7 bases line up with TRBD1. The CDR3 runs to 14 residues. The J segment lost 8 bases and the V segment lost 2 bases, leaving 6 bases of the junction unmatched. Germline values: CDR1 SGHRS, CDR2 YFSETQ.

This chain uses TRBV30 with TRBJ2-5; D not resolved. The germline V gene encodes CDR1 GTSNPN and CDR2 SVGIG (reference sequence). The CDR3 sequence is 12 residues long. The ends were cut back, 2 bases at V and 5 bases at J, with 9 bases in the middle. CDR3 protein: CAWSPPGETQYF. CDR3 sequence (DNA): TGTGCCTGGAGTCCCCCGGGTGAGACCCAGTACTTC.

The table lists this clone with a few counts. The V call is TRBV6-6, the J call TRBJ2-7; 10 positions match TRBD1. The germline V gene encodes CDR1 MNHNY and CDR2 SVGAGI (reference sequence). With 1 base clipped from V and 3 bases from J, the junction kept 6 bases outside the gene matches. This CDR3 comprises 16 residues. The CDR3 here is CASSYFGGQGNYEQYF. As DNA, the CDR3 is TGTGCCAGCAGTTACTTTGGGGGACAGGGGAACTACGAGCAGTACTTC.

V and J are TRBV18 and TRBJ1-1; 11 nucleotides agree with TRBD1. Germline lookup yields CDR1 KGHSH and CDR2 LQKENI. CDR3 size: 16 residues. V dropped 4 bases and J dropped 0; count of bases not matched to a gene: 4. The DNA for the CDR3 is TGTGCCAGCTCACTCGGACAGGGGGCGTTGAACACTGAAGCTTTCTTT. Its protein is CASSLGQGALNTEAFF. The complete variable domain, with remaining parts taken from reference TRBV18 and TRBJ1-1, reads NAGVMQNPRHLVRRRGQEARLRCSPMKGHSHVYWYRQLPEEGLKFMVYLQKENIIDESGMPKERFSAEFPKEGPSILRIQQVVRGDSAAYFCASSLGQGALNTEAFFGQGTRLTVV.

The rearrangement joins TRBV11-2 to TRBJ2-5, with a tentative D call TRBD1 (6 bases). Trimming left V 2 bases short and J 9 bases short, with 16 bases between. CDR1 SGHAT and CDR2 FQNNGV come from the germline V gene. The CDR3 sequence is 14 residues long. CDR3 sequence (DNA): TGTGCCAGCAGCTTATCGGGTGTCCCAGGGGCCCAGTACTTC. Its protein product is CASSLSGVPGAQYF.

The table lists this clone with a count of one. The chain uses TRBV7-8 and TRBJ1-1; D is ambiguous. Germline-derived CDR1 and CDR2 are SGHVS and FQNEAQ. Trimming removed 5 bases from V and 5 bases from J, with 12 bases in between. The CDR3 is 13 residues long. CDR3 region: CASSPTSLTEAFF. In nucleotides, the CDR3 is TGTGCCAGCAGCCCAACGAGTCTGACTGAAGCTTTCTTT.

V gene TRBV30 combines with J gene TRBJ2-7; TRBD1 might be the D (6 bases). The V gene lost 3 bases and the J gene lost 4 bases, with 22 bases spanning the gap. Germline V gene lookup returns CDR1 GTSNPN and CDR2 SVGIG (reference sequence). This CDR3 is built from 16 residues. CDR3 DNA sequence: TGTGCCTGGAGGGCCCCCTCGGTCAGGGGTTGGTACGAGCAGTACTTC. This sequence encodes CAWRAPSVRGWYEQYF.

The chain carries TRBV2 and TRBJ2-4; TRBD2 matches at 9 bases. From germline, CDR1 is SNHLY and CDR2 FYNNEI. There are 14 residues in the CDR3. V lost 7 bases to trimming and J lost 4 bases; unmatched junction nucleotides: 5. The CDR3 protein is CASKGGREKNIQYF. In nucleotides, the CDR3 is TGTGCCAGCAAGGGCGGGAGGGAAAAAAACATTCAGTACTTC.

This CDR3 is CASSQGADYNEQFF. The DNA for the CDR3 is TGCGCCAGCAGCCAGGGGGCGGATTACAATGAGCAGTTCTTC. This rearrangement joins TRBV5-1 to TRBJ2-1; the match to TRBD1 covers 8 bases. The CDR3 is made up of 14 amino acids. V gave up 4 bases and J gave up 4 bases; unmatched junction bases: 4. Germline assignment: CDR1 SGHRS and CDR2 YFSETQ.

The rearrangement links TRBV6-5 to TRBJ2-3; TRBD2 might be the D (6 bases). The V and J ends lost 6 bases and 0 bases respectively, with 13 bases between them. The V gene's germline CDR1 is MNHEY and CDR2 SVGAGI. There are 15 residues in the CDR3. Here the CDR3 reads CASSRGGASTDTQYF. CDR3 sequence (DNA): TGTGCCAGCAGCCGAGGCGGGGCTAGCACAGATACGCAGTATTTT.

The V call is TRBV7-3, the J call TRBJ2-1; possibly TRBD2 for D (6 bases). Germline V CDR1 and CDR2: SGHTA, FQGTGA. V was trimmed by 5 bases and J by 9 bases, leaving 8 bases between them. The CDR3 is 11 amino acids. This chain's CDR3 is CASSPGSEQFF. CDR3 sequence (DNA): TGTGCCAGCAGCCCCGGGAGTGAGCAGTTCTTC.

The rearrangement uses TRBV7-8 and TRBJ2-5; 11 positions agree with TRBD2. Germline CDR1 reads SGHVS; CDR2 reads FQNEAQ. The CDR3 runs to 16 residues. V gave up 3 bases and J gave up 5 bases; unmatched junction bases: 8. In DNA form, the CDR3 reads TGTGCCAGCAGCTTGCAGGGACTAGCGGTCGGTGAGACCCAGTACTTC. Translating gives CASSLQGLAVGETQYF. The full variable domain, with the rest looked up from reference TRBV7-8 and TRBJ2-5, is GAGVSQSPRYKVAKRGQDVALRCDPISGHVSLFWYQQALGQGPEFLTYFQNEAQLDKSGLPSDRFFAERPEGSVSTLKIQRTQQEDSAVYLCASSLQGLAVGETQYFGPGTRLLVL.

This clone was counted a single time. The chain links TRBV30 to TRBJ1-1, with 9 positions matching TRBD1. V gave up 3 bases and J gave up 3 bases; unmatched junction bases: 2. Looked up from germline, CDR1 is GTSNPN and CDR2 is SVGIG (reference sequence). The CDR3 consists of 13 residues. CDR3 sequence (DNA): TGTGCCTGGAGGGGACAGGGTGACACTGAAGCTTTCTTT. Residues: CAWRGQGDTEAFF.

The CDR3: CASRDPGTRNTETQYF. The CDR3 DNA sequence: TGTGCCAGCAGGGACCCCGGGACTAGGAACACAGAGACCCAGTACTTC. The chain combines TRBV28 with TRBJ2-5; 8 bases line up with TRBD2. Germline values: CDR1 MDHEN, CDR2 SYDVKM. CDR3 size: 16 residues. V lost 6 bases and J lost 4; bases outside the gene matches: 13.

V is TRBV7-6 and J is TRBJ1-2; 11 bases line up with TRBD1. The V and J ends lost 4 bases and 7 bases, in that order; junction bases with no gene match: 2. The CDR3 has 13 amino acids. CDR1 and CDR2 from the germline V gene are SGHVS and FNYEAQ. The CDR3 spells CASSWDRGVGYTF. CDR3 nucleotide sequence: TGTGCCAGCAGCTGGGACAGGGGGGTTGGCTACACCTTC.

The V gene is TRBV13, the J gene TRBJ1-3, with TRBD1 as a possible D gene (5 bases). Germline V lookup: CDR1 PRHDT, CDR2 FYEKMQ (reference sequence). The CDR3 covers 16 residues. Between the trimmed V and J ends, which lost 1 base and 2 bases, there was a span of 12 bases. This chain's CDR3 is CASSLVSQAPGNTIYF. CDR3 nucleotide sequence: TGTGCCAGCAGCTTAGTTTCACAGGCCCCTGGAAACACCATATATTTT.

The V and J genes are TRBV6-5 and TRBJ1-1, with D possibly TRBD1 on 6 matching bases. The germline V and J ends were trimmed by 0 bases and 0 bases, with 11 bases remaining between them. Germline V lookup: CDR1 MNHEY, CDR2 SVGAGI. This CDR3 region has 16 residues. Here the CDR3 reads CASSYSGGFMNTEAFF. The CDR3 DNA is TGTGCCAGCAGTTACTCAGGGGGATTTATGAACACTGAAGCTTTCTTT.

This rearrangement joins TRBV4-1 to TRBJ2-3; possible D gene TRBD1, 5 bases. V was cut by 4 bases and J by 0 bases, with 14 bases left in between. This CDR3 has 16 amino acids. Germline V gene lookup returns CDR1 MGHRA and CDR2 YSYEKL. The CDR3 protein is CASSLTTVPSTDTQYF. In nucleotides, the CDR3 is TGCGCCAGCAGCCTCACGACAGTGCCTAGCACAGATACGCAGTATTTT.

V and J are TRBV7-2 and TRBJ2-7; a possible D gene is TRBD2 (5 bases). The ends were cut back, 8 bases at V and 2 bases at J, with 10 bases in the middle. From germline, CDR1 is SGHTA and CDR2 FQGNSA. This CDR3 is 12 amino acids long. As DNA, the CDR3 is TGTGCCAGCGGCCGGGATCCCTACGAGCAGTACTTC. It encodes CASGRDPYEQYF.

The V gene is TRBV11-2, the J gene TRBJ2-7, with 9 nucleotides matching TRBD2. Germline assignment: CDR1 SGHAT and CDR2 FQNNGV. Trimming took 2 bases from V and 2 from J; bases not matched to a gene: 4. The CDR3 is 15 amino acids. The CDR3 loop is CASSLSTSGPYEQYF. CDR3 DNA: TGTGCCAGCAGCTTATCGACTAGCGGTCCCTACGAGCAGTACTTC.

CDR3 residues: CASSLRTGPQHF. In DNA form, the CDR3 reads TGTGCCAGCAGCTTACGGACTGGGCCCCAGCATTTT. The V and J genes are TRBV7-6 and TRBJ1-5; no firm D call. CDR1 and CDR2 from the germline V gene are SGHVS and FNYEAQ. There are 12 residues in the CDR3. The V gene lost 2 bases and the J gene lost 9 bases, with 8 bases spanning the gap.

This chain connects TRBV5-1 to TRBJ2-3; tentative D call: TRBD2 (5 bases). The CDR3 totals 13 residues. Germline loops: CDR1 SGHRS, CDR2 YFSETQ. V lost 2 bases, J lost 7 bases, and 11 bases lay in between. The CDR3 bases are TGCGCCAGCAGCTTCCGGGAACTAAATACGCAGTATTTT. Translating it yields CASSFRELNTQYF. Complete variable domain (other parts from reference TRBV5-1 and TRBJ2-3): KAGVTQTPRYLIKTRGQQVTLSCSPISGHRSVSWYQQTPGQGLQFLFEYFSETQRNKGNFPGRFSGRQFSNSRSEMNVSTLELGDSALYLCASSFRELNTQYFGPGTRLTVL.

The rearrangement uses TRBV29-1 and TRBJ2-3, with D tentatively TRBD2 (6 bases). The germline CDR1 and CDR2 sequences are SQVTM and ANQGSEA. The V end lost 3 bases, the J end lost 3 bases, and 10 bases lay between the germline ends. The CDR3 has 13 amino acids. The chain's CDR3 is CSVDGGGTDTQYF. CDR3 in DNA: TGCAGCGTTGACGGGGGTGGGACAGATACGCAGTATTTT.

The V call is TRBV15, the J call TRBJ2-2; weak D call: TRBD2 (5 bases). The germline gives CDR1 LNHNV, CDR2 YYDKDF (reference sequence). V lost 0 bases, J lost 6 bases, and 8 bases lay in between. CDR3 length: 14 amino acids. As DNA, the CDR3 is TGTGCCACCAGCAGAGACGAGGGCTCCGGGGAGCTGTTTTTT. Translating gives CATSRDEGSGELFF.

The chain is built from TRBV4-3 and TRBJ2-7, with a weak D call TRBD2 (6 bases). The germline V gene encodes CDR1 LGHNA and CDR2 YSLEER. This CDR3 spans 15 amino acids. With 0 bases removed from V and 12 bases from J, the gap between germline ends came to 21 bases. CDR3 loop: CASSQDITAGRAVYF. The CDR3 nucleotides read TGCGCCAGCAGCCAAGATATTACGGCGGGACGCGCGGTGTACTTC.

J is TRBJ2-1 and V is TRBV6-1; 8 nucleotides agree with TRBD2. Trimming at V came to 2 bases and at J to 0 bases, leaving 12 bases not matched to a gene. The germline V gene encodes CDR1 MNHNS and CDR2 SASEGT. This CDR3 spans 19 amino acids. Here the CDR3 reads CASSERASGPFTSYNEQFF. CDR3 coding DNA: TGTGCCAGCAGTGAACGAGCTAGCGGGCCCTTTACCTCCTACAATGAGCAGTTCTTC.

The CDR3 loop is CAWSKLAIYF. As DNA, the CDR3 is TGTGCCTGGAGTAAACTCGCCATATATTTT. The V and J genes are TRBV30 and TRBJ1-3; no reliable D call. Germline lookup yields CDR1 GTSNPN and CDR2 SVGIG (reference sequence). The CDR3 is made up of 10 amino acids. Trimming took off 2 bases at V and 11 bases at J, with 7 bases between the two ends. The entire variable domain, with the rest obtained from reference TRBV30 and TRBJ1-3, is as follows: SQTIHQWPATLVQPVGSPLSLECTVEGTSNPNLYWYRQAAGRGLQLLFYSVGIGQISSEVPQNLSASRPQDRQFILSSKKLLLSDSGFYLCAWSKLAIYFGEGSWLTVV.

The genes are TRBV28 and TRBJ1-2; D is perhaps TRBD1 (6 bases). The germline CDR1 and CDR2 sequences are MDHEN and SYDVKM. The germline V and J ends were trimmed by 1 base and 4 bases, with 10 bases remaining between them. The CDR3 has 14 residues. The CDR3 nucleotides read TGTGCCAGCAGTTTATTGGGACATGGCTATGGCTACACCTTC. Its protein is CASSLLGHGYGYTF.

V gene TRBV5-1 combines with J gene TRBJ2-1; TRBD2 matches 14 bases. In germline, CDR1 is SGHRS, CDR2 YFSETQ. CDR3 length: 16 amino acids. V trimming: 4 bases; J trimming: 8 bases; junction bases outside the gene matches: 8. The CDR3 region is CASSKTSGRANDEQFF. The CDR3 DNA sequence: TGCGCCAGCAGCAAGACTAGCGGGAGGGCCAACGATGAGCAGTTCTTC.